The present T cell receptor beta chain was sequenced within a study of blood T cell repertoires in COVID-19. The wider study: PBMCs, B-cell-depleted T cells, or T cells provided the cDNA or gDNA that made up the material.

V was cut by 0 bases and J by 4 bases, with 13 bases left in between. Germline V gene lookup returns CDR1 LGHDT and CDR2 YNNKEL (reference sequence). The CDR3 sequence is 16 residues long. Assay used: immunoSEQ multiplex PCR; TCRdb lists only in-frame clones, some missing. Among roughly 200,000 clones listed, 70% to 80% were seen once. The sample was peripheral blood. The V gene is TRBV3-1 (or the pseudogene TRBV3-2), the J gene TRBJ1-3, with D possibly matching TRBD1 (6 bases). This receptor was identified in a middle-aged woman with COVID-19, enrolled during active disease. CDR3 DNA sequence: TGTGCCAGCAGCCAAGATTTACCCGGGACAGGAAACACCATATATTTT. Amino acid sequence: CASSQDLPGTGNTIYF.